One T cell receptor (beta chain) is described in this entry. Antigen: not known. Donors uniformly comprised healthy Caucasians. This CDR3 is built from 14 residues. CDR1 and CDR2 (germline): ENHRY, SYGVKD. Trimming took 8 bases from V and 8 from J, leaving 16 bases between them. TCRdb re-analysed the 5' RACE reads in MiXCR, keeping a single row per CDR3 protein. The sample carries about 280,000 distinct CDR3 sequences, about 8.1% recorded once. This entry comes from a study of identical twins. Study-wide points: The study drew conclusions from cross-sectional statistical analysis, not from following the same donors. Beta out-of-frame twin sharing showed a weaker excess.

These data were also filed under a second study, of yellow fever vaccine responses in identical twins.

The sequence came from a young woman in good health. This chain links TRBV10-3 with TRBJ1-6, with TRBD1 as a possible D gene (6 bases). The sample taken for sequencing was memory (CD45RO+) T cells sorted from blood. The CDR3 loop reads CAISTTGRDSPLHF. The CDR3 DNA follows: TGTGCCATCTCTACTACAGGGAGGGATTCACCCCTCCACTTT.